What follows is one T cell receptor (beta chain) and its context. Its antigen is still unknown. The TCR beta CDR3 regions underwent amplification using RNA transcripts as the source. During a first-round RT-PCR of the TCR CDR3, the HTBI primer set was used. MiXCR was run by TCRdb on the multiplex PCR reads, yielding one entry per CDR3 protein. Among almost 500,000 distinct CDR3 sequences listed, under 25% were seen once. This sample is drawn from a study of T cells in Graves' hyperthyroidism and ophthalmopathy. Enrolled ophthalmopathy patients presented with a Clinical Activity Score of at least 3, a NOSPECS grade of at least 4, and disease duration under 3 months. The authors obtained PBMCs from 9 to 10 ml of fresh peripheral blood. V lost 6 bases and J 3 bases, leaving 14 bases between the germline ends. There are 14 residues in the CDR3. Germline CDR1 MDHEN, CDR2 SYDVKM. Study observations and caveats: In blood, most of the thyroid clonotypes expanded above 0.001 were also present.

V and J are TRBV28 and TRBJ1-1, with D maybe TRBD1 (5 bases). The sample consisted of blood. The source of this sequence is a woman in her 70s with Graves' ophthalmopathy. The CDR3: CASSLGDVDTEAFF. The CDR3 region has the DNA TGTGCCAGCAGCTTGGGGGATGTGGACACTGAAGCTTTCTTT.